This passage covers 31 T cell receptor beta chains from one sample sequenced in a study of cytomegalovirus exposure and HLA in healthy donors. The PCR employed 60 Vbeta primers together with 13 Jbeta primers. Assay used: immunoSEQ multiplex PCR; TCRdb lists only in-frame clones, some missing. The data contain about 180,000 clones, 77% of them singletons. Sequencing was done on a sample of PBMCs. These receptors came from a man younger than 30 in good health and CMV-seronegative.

CDR3 nucleotides: TGCGCCAGCAGCCAAGAGGACATCATTACCTACGAGCAGTACTTC. Protein: CASSQEDIITYEQYF. The chain couples TRBV4-1 to TRBJ2-7; D perhaps matches TRBD1 (5 bases). This CDR3 has 15 amino acids. Per the germline V gene, CDR1 is MGHRA and CDR2 is YSYEKL. V was shortened by 0 bases and J by 2 bases, with 11 bases between the two germline ends.

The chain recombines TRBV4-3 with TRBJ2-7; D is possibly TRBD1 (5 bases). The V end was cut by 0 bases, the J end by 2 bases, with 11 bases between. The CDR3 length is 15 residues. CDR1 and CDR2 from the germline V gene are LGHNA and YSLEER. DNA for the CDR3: TGCGCCAGCAGCCAAGATCCCAGGGCTGCCTACGAGCAGTACTTC. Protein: CASSQDPRAAYEQYF.

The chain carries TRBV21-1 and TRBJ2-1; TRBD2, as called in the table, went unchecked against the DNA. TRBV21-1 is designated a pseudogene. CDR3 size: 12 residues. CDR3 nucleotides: TGTGCCAGCAGCAACCGGTCCCCCGGGGGGTTCTTC. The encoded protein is CASSNRSPGGFF.

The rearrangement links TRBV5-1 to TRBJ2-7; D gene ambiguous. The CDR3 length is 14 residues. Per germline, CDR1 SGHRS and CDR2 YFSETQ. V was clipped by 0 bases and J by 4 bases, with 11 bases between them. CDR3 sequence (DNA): TGCGCCAGCAGCTTGGACTACCCCCTATACGAGCAGTACTTC. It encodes CASSLDYPLYEQYF. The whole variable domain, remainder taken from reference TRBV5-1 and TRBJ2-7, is KAGVTQTPRYLIKTRGQQVTLSCSPISGHRSVSWYQQTPGQGLQFLFEYFSETQRNKGNFPGRFSGRQFSNSRSEMNVSTLELGDSALYLCASSLDYPLYEQYFGPGTRLTVT.

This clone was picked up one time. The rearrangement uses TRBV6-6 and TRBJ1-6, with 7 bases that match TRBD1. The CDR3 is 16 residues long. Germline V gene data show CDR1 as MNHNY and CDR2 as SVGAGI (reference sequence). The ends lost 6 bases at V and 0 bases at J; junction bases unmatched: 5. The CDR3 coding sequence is TGTGCCAGCAGCGGGACAGAGAGCTCCTATAATTCACCCCTCCACTTT. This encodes CASSGTESSYNSPLHF.

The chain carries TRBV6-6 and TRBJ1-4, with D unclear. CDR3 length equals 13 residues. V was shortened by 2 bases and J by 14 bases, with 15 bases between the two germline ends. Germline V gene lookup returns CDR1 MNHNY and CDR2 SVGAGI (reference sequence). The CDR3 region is CASSYLEGSGLFF. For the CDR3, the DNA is TGTGCCAGCAGTTACCTGGAGGGCAGCGGGCTGTTTTTT.

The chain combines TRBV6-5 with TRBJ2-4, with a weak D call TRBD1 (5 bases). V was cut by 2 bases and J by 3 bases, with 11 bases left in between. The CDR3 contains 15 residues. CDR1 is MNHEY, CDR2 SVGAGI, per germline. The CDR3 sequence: CASSYGRVGKNIQYF. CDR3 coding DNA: TGTGCCAGCAGTTACGGCAGGGTCGGCAAAAACATTCAGTACTTC.

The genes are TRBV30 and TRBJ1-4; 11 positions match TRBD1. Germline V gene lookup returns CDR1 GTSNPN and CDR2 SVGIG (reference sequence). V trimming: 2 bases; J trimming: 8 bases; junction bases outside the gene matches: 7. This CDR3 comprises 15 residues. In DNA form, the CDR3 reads TGTGCCTGGAGTATCGGGACAGGGGGTAACGAAAAACTGTTTTTT. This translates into CAWSIGTGGNEKLFF.

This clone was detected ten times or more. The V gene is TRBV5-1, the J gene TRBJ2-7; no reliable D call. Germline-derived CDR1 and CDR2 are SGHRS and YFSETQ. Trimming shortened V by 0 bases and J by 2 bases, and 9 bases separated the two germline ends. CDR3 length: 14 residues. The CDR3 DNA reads TGCGCCAGCAGCTTGGGCAGGCCCACCTACGAGCAGTACTTC. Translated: CASSLGRPTYEQYF.

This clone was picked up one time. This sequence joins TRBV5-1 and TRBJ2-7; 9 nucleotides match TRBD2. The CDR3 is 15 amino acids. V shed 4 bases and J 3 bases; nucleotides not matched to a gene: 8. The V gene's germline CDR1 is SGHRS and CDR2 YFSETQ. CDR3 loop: CASSPPSSGSYEQYF. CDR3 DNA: TGCGCCAGCAGCCCCCCGAGTAGCGGGAGCTACGAGCAGTACTTC.

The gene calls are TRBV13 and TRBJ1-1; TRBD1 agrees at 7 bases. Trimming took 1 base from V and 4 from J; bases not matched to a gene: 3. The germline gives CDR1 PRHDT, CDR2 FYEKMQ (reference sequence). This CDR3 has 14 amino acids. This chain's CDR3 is CASSLATGSTEAFF. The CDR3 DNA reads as TGTGCCAGCAGCTTAGCGACAGGGTCCACTGAAGCTTTCTTT.

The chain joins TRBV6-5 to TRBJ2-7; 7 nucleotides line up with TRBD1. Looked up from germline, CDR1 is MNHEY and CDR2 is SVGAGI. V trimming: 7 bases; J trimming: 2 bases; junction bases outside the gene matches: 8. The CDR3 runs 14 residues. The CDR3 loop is CASIIKTGTYEQYF. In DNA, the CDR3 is TGTGCCAGCATCATTAAGACAGGGACCTACGAGCAGTACTTC.

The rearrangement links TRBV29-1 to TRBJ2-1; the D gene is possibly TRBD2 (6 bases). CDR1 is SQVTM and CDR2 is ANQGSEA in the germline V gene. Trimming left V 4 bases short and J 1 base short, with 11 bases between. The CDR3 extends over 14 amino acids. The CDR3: CSVGASESYNEQFF. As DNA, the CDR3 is TGCAGCGTTGGGGCTAGCGAATCCTACAATGAGCAGTTCTTC.

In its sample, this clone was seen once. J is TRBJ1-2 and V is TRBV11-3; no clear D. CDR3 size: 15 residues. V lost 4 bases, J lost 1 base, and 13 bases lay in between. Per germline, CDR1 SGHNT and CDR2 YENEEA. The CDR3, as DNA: TGTGCCAGCAGCTACGGGAACCGAAATAACTATGGCTACACCTTC. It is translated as CASSYGNRNNYGYTF.

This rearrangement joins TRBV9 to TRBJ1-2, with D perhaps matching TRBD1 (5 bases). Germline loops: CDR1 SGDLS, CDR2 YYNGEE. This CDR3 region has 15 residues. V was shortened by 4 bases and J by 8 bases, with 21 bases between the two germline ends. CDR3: CASSFRLNQGHGYTF. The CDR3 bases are TGTGCCAGCAGCTTCCGGTTAAATCAGGGCCACGGCTACACCTTC.

CDR3 protein: CASSQDSGRAYEQYF. The CDR3 DNA sequence: TGTGCCAGCAGCCAAGATAGCGGGAGGGCCTACGAGCAGTACTTC. This rearrangement joins TRBV4-2 to TRBJ2-7; 11 bases match TRBD2. Germline assignment: CDR1 LGHNA and CDR2 YNFKEQ. The CDR3 is made up of 15 amino acids. V dropped 0 bases and J dropped 2; count of bases not matched to a gene: 0.

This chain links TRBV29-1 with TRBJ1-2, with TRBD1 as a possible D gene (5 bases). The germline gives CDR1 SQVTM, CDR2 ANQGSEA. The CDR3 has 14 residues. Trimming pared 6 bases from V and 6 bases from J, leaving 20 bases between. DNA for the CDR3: TGCAGCGTGGCTTTTGGGCAGGGCAGGGATGGCTACACCTTC. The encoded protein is CSVAFGQGRDGYTF.

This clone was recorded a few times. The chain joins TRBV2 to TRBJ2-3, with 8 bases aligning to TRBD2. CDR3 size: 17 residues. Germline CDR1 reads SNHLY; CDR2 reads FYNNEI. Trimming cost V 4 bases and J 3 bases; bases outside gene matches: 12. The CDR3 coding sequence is TGTGCCAGCAGTGTCGTTGGGGCGGGGGGCGAGACAGATACGCAGTATTTT. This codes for CASSVVGAGGETDTQYF.

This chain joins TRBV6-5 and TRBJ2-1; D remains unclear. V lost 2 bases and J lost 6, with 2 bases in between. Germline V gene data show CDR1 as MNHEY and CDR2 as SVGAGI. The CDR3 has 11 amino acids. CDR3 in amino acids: CASSYLNEQFF. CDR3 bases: TGTGCCAGCAGTTACCTCAATGAGCAGTTCTTC.

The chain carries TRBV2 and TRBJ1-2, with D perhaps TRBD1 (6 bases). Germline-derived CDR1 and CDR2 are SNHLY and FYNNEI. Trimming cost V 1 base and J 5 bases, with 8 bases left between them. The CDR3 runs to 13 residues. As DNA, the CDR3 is TGTGCCAGCAGTGAAGACAGGGAATATGGCTACACCTTC. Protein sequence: CASSEDREYGYTF.

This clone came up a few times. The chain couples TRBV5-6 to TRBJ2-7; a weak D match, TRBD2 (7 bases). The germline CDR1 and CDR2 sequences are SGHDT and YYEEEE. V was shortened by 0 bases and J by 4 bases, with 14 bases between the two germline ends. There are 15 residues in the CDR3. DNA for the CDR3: TGTGCCAGCAGCTTGGGAGGGGGGGGCAGGTACGAGCAGTACTTC. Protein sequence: CASSLGGGGRYEQYF.

CDR3 DNA: TGCGCCAGCAGCTTGGAACAGGGGGGTCAGCCCCAGCATTTT. This translates into CASSLEQGGQPQHF. The rearrangement joins TRBV5-1 to TRBJ1-5; 8 bases map to TRBD1. This CDR3 is 14 amino acids long. Germline V gene lookup returns CDR1 SGHRS and CDR2 YFSETQ. V shed 0 bases and J 6 bases; nucleotides not matched to a gene: 2.

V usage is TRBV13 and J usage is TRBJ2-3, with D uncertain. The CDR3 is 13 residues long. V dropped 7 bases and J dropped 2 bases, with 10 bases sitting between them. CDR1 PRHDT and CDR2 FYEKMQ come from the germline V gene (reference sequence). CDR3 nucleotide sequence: TGTGCCAGCAAACTATCCGTCACAGATACGCAGTATTTT. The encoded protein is CASKLSVTDTQYF.

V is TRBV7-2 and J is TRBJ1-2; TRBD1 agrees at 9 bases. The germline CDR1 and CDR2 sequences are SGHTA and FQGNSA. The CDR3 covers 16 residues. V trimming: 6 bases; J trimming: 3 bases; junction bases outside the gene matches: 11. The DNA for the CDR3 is TGTGCCAGCAGACAAGGTAGCTGGACAGGGGACTATGGCTACACCTTC. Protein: CASRQGSWTGDYGYTF.

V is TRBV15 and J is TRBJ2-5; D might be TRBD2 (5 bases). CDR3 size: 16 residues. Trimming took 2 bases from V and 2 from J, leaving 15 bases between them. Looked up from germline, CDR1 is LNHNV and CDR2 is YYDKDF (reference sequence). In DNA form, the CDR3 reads TGTGCCACCAGCAGAAGTAGGGCGGGCTTACAAGAGACCCAGTACTTC. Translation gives CATSRSRAGLQETQYF.

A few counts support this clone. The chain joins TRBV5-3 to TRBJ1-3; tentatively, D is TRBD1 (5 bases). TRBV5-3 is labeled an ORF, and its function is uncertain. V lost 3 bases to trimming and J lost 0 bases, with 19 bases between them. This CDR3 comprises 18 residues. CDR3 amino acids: CARSSSGKGGFSGNTIYF. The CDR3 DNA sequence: TGTGCCAGAAGCTCCTCAGGGAAGGGAGGATTCTCTGGAAACACCATATATTTT.

Here the CDR3 DNA reads TGCGCCAGCAATAGACAGGGTCTAGCCAAAAACATTCAGTACTTC. It specifies CASNRQGLAKNIQYF. The chain couples TRBV10-1 to TRBJ2-4, with 7 nucleotides matching TRBD1. The germline V gene encodes CDR1 WNHNN and CDR2 SYGVQD (reference sequence). V was clipped by 7 bases and J by 0 bases; unmatched bases: 6. This CDR3 has 15 residues.

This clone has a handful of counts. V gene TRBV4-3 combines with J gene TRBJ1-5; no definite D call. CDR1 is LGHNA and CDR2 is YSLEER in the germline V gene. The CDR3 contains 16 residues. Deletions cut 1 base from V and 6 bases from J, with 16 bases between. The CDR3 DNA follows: TGCGCCAGCAGCCAAGCTGTGGGGAGGGTTGCTCAGCCCCAGCATTTT. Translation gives CASSQAVGRVAQPQHF.

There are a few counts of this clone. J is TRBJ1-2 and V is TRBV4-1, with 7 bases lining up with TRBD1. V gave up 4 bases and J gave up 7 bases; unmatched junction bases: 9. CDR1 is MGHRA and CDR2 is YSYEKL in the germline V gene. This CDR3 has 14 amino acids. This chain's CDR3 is CASSPDRDLIGYTF. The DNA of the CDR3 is TGCGCCAGCAGCCCAGACAGGGATCTAATTGGCTACACCTTC.

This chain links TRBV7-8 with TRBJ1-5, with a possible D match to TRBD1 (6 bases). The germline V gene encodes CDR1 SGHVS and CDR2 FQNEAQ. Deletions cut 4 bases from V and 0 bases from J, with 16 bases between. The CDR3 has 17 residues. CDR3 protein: CASSSDRTSYSNQPQHF. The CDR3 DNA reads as TGTGCCAGCAGCTCCGACAGGACTTCTTATAGCAATCAGCCCCAGCATTTT.

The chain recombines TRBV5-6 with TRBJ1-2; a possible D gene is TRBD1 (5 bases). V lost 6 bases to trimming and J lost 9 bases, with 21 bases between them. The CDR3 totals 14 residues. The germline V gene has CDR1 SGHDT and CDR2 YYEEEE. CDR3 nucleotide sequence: TGTGCCAGCACCCGGGGGAGGGGTCCTCTTAGCTACACCTTC. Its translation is CASTRGRGPLSYTF.